Each of the 5 T cell receptor beta chains below was sequenced from the same sample in a study of blood T cell repertoires in COVID-19. This table comes from immunoSEQ multiplex PCR, and its TCRdb copy is limited to in-frame clones, with some not included. The sample has 88,000 or so clones, approximately 86% seen once. Material for sequencing was peripheral blood. These receptors all stem from a man in his 60s with acute or convalescent COVID-19.

This chain joins TRBV6-5 and TRBJ2-1; 9 bases map to TRBD1. The germline V gene has CDR1 MNHEY and CDR2 SVGAGI. This CDR3 comprises 14 residues. Trimming at V came to 7 bases and at J to 2 bases, leaving 3 bases not matched to a gene. The CDR3 nucleotides are TGTGCCAGCAAAACAGGGGGCGCCTACAATGAGCAGTTCTTC. This translates into CASKTGGAYNEQFF.

The chain joins TRBV6-5 to TRBJ2-7, with a possible D match to TRBD1 (6 bases). This CDR3 region has 12 residues. V was cut by 9 bases and J by 2 bases, with 11 bases left in between. Germline loops: CDR1 MNHEY, CDR2 SVGAGI. The CDR3 reads CASRAGAYEQYF. Written as DNA, the CDR3 is TGTGCCAGTAGGGCAGGGGCCTACGAGCAGTACTTC.

The chain has TRBV5-1 and TRBJ1-2; TRBD1 aligns across 10 bases. Trimming cost V 3 bases and J 4 bases; bases outside gene matches: 6. Germline V lookup: CDR1 SGHRS, CDR2 YFSETQ. The CDR3 has 15 amino acids. The CDR3 spells CASSSDRGRGYGYTF. CDR3 sequence (DNA): TGCGCCAGCAGCTCTGACAGGGGGCGCGGCTATGGCTACACCTTC. The variable domain in full, with the rest retrieved from reference TRBV5-1 and TRBJ1-2, is KAGVTQTPRYLIKTRGQQVTLSCSPISGHRSVSWYQQTPGQGLQFLFEYFSETQRNKGNFPGRFSGRQFSNSRSEMNVSTLELGDSALYLCASSSDRGRGYGYTFGSGTRLTVV.

Only one count was recorded for this clone. This CDR3 reads CAISGQGGSLDTQYF. The CDR3, as DNA: TGTGCCATCAGCGGCCAGGGCGGGAGTTTGGATACGCAGTATTTT. The chain couples TRBV10-3 to TRBJ2-3, with 7 nucleotides matching TRBD2. J lost 6 bases, V lost 6 bases, and 12 bases had no gene match. This CDR3 is 15 amino acids long. The germline CDR1 and CDR2 sequences are ENHRY and SYGVKD.

The CDR3 protein is CASSYSTGMDGYTF. Written as DNA, the CDR3 is TGTGCCAGCAGTTATTCGACAGGGATGGATGGCTACACCTTC. The chain has TRBV6-2 or TRBV6-3 and TRBJ1-2; 7 bases are shared with TRBD1. Germline V gene data show CDR1 as MNHEY and CDR2 as SVGEGT. This CDR3 is 14 amino acids long. The ends lost 3 bases at V and 6 bases at J; junction bases unmatched: 7.